These 19 T cell receptor beta chains were sequenced from one sample in a study of PD-L1 blockade in urothelial cancer. Profiled with immunoSEQ multiplex PCR; TCRdb holds only in-frame clones, not every one. Here the sample spans about 80,000 clones, approximately 90% being singletons. The starting material was PBMCs, obtained around atezolizumab (anti-PD-L1) treatment. The receptors originated from a woman aged 70 to 79 with urothelial cancer.

The rearrangement uses TRBV4-3 and TRBJ1-4; no firm D call. V lost 0 bases and J 2 bases, leaving 13 bases between the germline ends. The CDR3 runs to 17 residues. The germline V gene has CDR1 LGHNA and CDR2 YSLEER. The CDR3 DNA is TGCGCCAGCAGCCAAGATAGGGTAGGGAGGACTAATGAAAAACTGTTTTTT. Its translation is CASSQDRVGRTNEKLFF.

The gene calls are TRBV7-2 and TRBJ2-3, with 10 positions matching TRBD2. In germline, CDR1 is SGHTA, CDR2 FQGNSA. This CDR3 contains 14 residues. V lost 5 bases and J lost 5; bases outside the gene matches: 4. For the CDR3, the DNA is TGTGCCAGCAGCAATACTAGCGGGGTAGATACGCAGTATTTT. It specifies CASSNTSGVDTQYF.

The chain uses TRBV7-2 and TRBJ2-5; 11 nucleotides align to TRBD2. The V gene end was trimmed by 5 bases and the J gene end by 1 base; junction bases not matched to a gene: 6. CDR3 length: 16 residues. CDR1 and CDR2 from the germline V gene are SGHTA and FQGNSA. In nucleotides, the CDR3 is TGTGCCAGCAGCGCCGGACTAGCGGGCCTCCAAGAGACCCAGTACTTC. This sequence encodes CASSAGLAGLQETQYF.

This clone appeared a single time. An end of the junction differs from the germline gene, which may be a read error. The V and J genes are TRBV10-3 and TRBJ2-3, with 7 bases that match TRBD1. The CDR3 contains 15 residues. Per germline, CDR1 ENHRY and CDR2 SYGVKD. The CDR3 DNA is TGTGCCAGCAGTACAGGGGATTCTAGCACAGATACGCAGTATTTT. It yields the protein CASSTGDSSTDTQYF.

The chain uses TRBV4-1 and TRBJ2-7, with TRBD1 matching 9 bases. The V gene end was trimmed by 1 base and the J gene end by 3 bases; junction bases not matched to a gene: 4. Germline assignment: CDR1 MGHRA and CDR2 YSYEKL. CDR3 length: 15 amino acids. For the CDR3, the DNA is TGCGCCAGCAGCCAAGGGACAGGGGACCTCTACGAGCAGTACTTC. Translating gives CASSQGTGDLYEQYF.

This chain links TRBV10-3 with TRBJ2-3; a weak D match, TRBD1 (6 bases). The length of the CDR3 is 13 residues. The V and J ends lost 3 bases and 9 bases respectively, with 13 bases between them. Germline V gene data show CDR1 as ENHRY and CDR2 as SYGVKD. The CDR3 DNA sequence: TGTGCCATCAGTGAAAACGGACAGCTCACGCAGTATTTT. Protein product: CAISENGQLTQYF.

The chain has TRBV28 and TRBJ2-1; D may be TRBD1 (6 bases). CDR3 length: 15 amino acids. In germline, CDR1 is MDHEN, CDR2 SYDVKM. Trimming left V 7 bases short and J 6 bases short, with 19 bases between. The CDR3 spells CASTIGGWVANEQFF. The CDR3 DNA reads as TGTGCCAGCACCATAGGGGGTTGGGTGGCCAATGAGCAGTTCTTC. The full variable domain, with the rest looked up from reference TRBV28 and TRBJ2-1, is DVKVTQSSRYLVKRTGEKVFLECVQDMDHENMFWYRQDPGLGLRLIYFSYDVKMKEKGDIPEGYSVSREKKERFSLILESASTNQTSMYLCASTIGGWVANEQFFGPGTRLTVL.

As concerns this clone: This sample also contains other DNA sequences that code for the same CDR3. The J gene is TRBJ2-3, the V gene TRBV5-1; TRBD2 aligns across 12 bases. This CDR3 contains 15 residues. V trimming: 6 bases; J trimming: 3 bases; junction bases outside the gene matches: 5. Germline values: CDR1 SGHRS, CDR2 YFSETQ. This CDR3 is CASTLGLAGTDTQYF. DNA for the CDR3: TGCGCCAGCACCCTCGGACTAGCGGGGACAGATACGCAGTATTTT.

This chain connects TRBV18 to TRBJ2-1; 16 bases are shared with TRBD2. CDR1 and CDR2 (germline): KGHSH, LQKENI. V was clipped by 1 base and J by 12 bases; unmatched bases: 6. This CDR3 comprises 16 residues. CDR3 coding DNA: TGTGCCAGCTCACCACGGGGACTAGCGGGGGGGCTACTGCAGTTCTTC. This codes for CASSPRGLAGGLLQFF.

The chain employs TRBV9 and TRBJ2-1, with a weak D call TRBD2 (6 bases). CDR1 and CDR2 (germline): SGDLS, YYNGEE. This CDR3 has 13 residues. The V gene lost 1 base and the J gene lost 8 bases, with 10 bases spanning the gap. The CDR3 nucleotides read TGTGCCAGCAGCGTATATCAGCGGGATGAGCAGTTCTTC. Translating gives CASSVYQRDEQFF.

CDR3: CASSIGQINQPQHF. Written as DNA, the CDR3 is TGTGCCAGTAGTATAGGACAGATAAATCAGCCCCAGCATTTT. The chain carries TRBV19 and TRBJ1-5, with TRBD1 as a possible D gene (5 bases). Germline V gene lookup returns CDR1 LNHDA and CDR2 SQIVND (reference sequence). V shed 1 base and J shed 4 bases, with 8 bases lying between them. The CDR3 covers 14 residues.

The gene calls are TRBV7-3 and TRBJ2-1; 11 nucleotides line up with TRBD2. Germline CDR1 and CDR2: SGHTA and FQGTGA. With V trimmed by 7 bases and J by 0 bases, 5 bases remained unmatched. This CDR3 spans 16 amino acids. The CDR3 reads CASTKTSGGSYNEQFF. In nucleotides, the CDR3 is TGTGCCAGCACCAAAACTAGCGGGGGCTCCTACAATGAGCAGTTCTTC.

This chain uses TRBV7-2 with TRBJ2-1, with D tentatively TRBD2 (5 bases). Between the trimmed V and J ends, which lost 1 base and 8 bases, there was a span of 15 bases. This CDR3 is built from 15 residues. Per the germline V gene, CDR1 is SGHTA and CDR2 is FQGNSA. The CDR3 here is CASSLGSLRADEQFF. CDR3 coding DNA: TGTGCCAGCAGCTTAGGGTCTTTGCGGGCGGATGAGCAGTTCTTC.

This clone came up a few times. This rearrangement joins TRBV2 to TRBJ1-5, with TRBD1 matching 7 bases. With 6 bases clipped from V and 15 bases from J, the junction kept 8 bases outside the gene matches. Germline V gives CDR1 SNHLY, CDR2 FYNNEI. The CDR3 has 11 residues. The CDR3 spells CASSETGPLHF. The DNA for the CDR3 is TGTGCCAGCAGCGAGACAGGGCCATTGCATTTT. The whole variable domain, filled in from reference TRBV2 and TRBJ1-5, reads EPEVTQTPSHQVTQMGQEVILRCVPISNHLYFYWYRQILGQKVEFLVSFYNNEISEKSEIFDDQFSVERPDGSNFTLKIRSTKLEDSAMYFCASSETGPLHFGDGTRLSIL.

This chain's CDR3 is CASSFGQQETQYF. For the CDR3, the DNA is TGTGCCAGCAGCTTCGGACAACAAGAGACCCAGTACTTC. This chain joins TRBV5-4 and TRBJ2-5; D perhaps matches TRBD1 (5 bases). The CDR3 is 13 amino acids. Trimming pared 2 bases from V and 2 bases from J, leaving 7 bases between. Germline V gene data show CDR1 as SGHNT and CDR2 as YYREEE (reference sequence).

The count of this clone is one. The rearrangement links TRBV2 to TRBJ1-2, with D possibly matching TRBD1 (5 bases). The CDR3 loop spans 14 amino acids. Germline-derived CDR1 and CDR2 are SNHLY and FYNNEI. The V end lost 7 bases, the J end lost 5 bases, and 17 bases lay between the germline ends. The CDR3 nucleotides read TGTGCCAGCAACCTACCGGGGGGGGGTTATGGCTACACCTTC. This codes for CASNLPGGGYGYTF.

V and J are TRBV5-1 and TRBJ2-2, with a weak D call TRBD1 (6 bases). V was cut by 0 bases and J by 8 bases, with 11 bases left in between. There are 14 residues in the CDR3. Germline V CDR1 and CDR2: SGHRS, YFSETQ. The CDR3 loop reads CASSLADQGGELFF. The CDR3 nucleotides are TGCGCCAGCAGCTTGGCGGATCAGGGGGGGGAGCTGTTTTTT. Supplemented by reference TRBV5-1 and TRBJ2-2, the full variable domain reads KAGVTQTPRYLIKTRGQQVTLSCSPISGHRSVSWYQQTPGQGLQFLFEYFSETQRNKGNFPGRFSGRQFSNSRSEMNVSTLELGDSALYLCASSLADQGGELFFGEGSRLTVL.

The J gene is TRBJ2-1, the V gene TRBV7-8; tentatively, D is TRBD1 (5 bases). Germline lookup yields CDR1 SGHVS and CDR2 FQNEAQ. Between the trimmed V and J ends, which lost 6 bases and 10 bases, there was a span of 25 bases. The CDR3 totals 16 residues. This chain's CDR3 is CASRSEAGILLGEQFF. The CDR3 bases are TGTGCCAGCAGGTCCGAAGCAGGGATTCTGTTAGGGGAGCAGTTCTTC.

The gene calls are TRBV7-7 and TRBJ2-1, with no clear D. The germline V gene has CDR1 SSHAT and CDR2 FNYEAQ (reference sequence). CDR3 length: 16 residues. The V and J ends lost 0 bases and 0 bases respectively, with 9 bases between them. CDR3 nucleotide sequence: TGTGCCAGCAGCTTAGCGCGGCTCGTCTCCTACAATGAGCAGTTCTTC. Translating gives CASSLARLVSYNEQFF.